Following are 22 T cell receptor beta chains from one sample sequenced in a study of Graves' ophthalmopathy and Graves' hyperthyroidism. The authors amplified TCR beta CDR3 regions, and they did so from RNA transcripts for repertoire sequencing. After a first-round RT-PCR with HTBI primers, a second-round multiplex PCR was run. TCRdb reprocessed the multiplex PCR reads via MiXCR and lists one record per CDR3 protein. The data hold approximately 640,000 distinct CDR3 sequences, with over 40% observed a single time. Material for sequencing was peripheral blood. The receptors here all came from an adult man with Graves' ophthalmopathy.

The CDR3 DNA reads as TGCGCCAGCAGCCCAGCGAGGGAAGTGGACTACGAGCAGTACTTC. Its protein is CASSPAREVDYEQYF. The rearrangement links TRBV4-3 to TRBJ2-7; TRBD2 is a possible D gene (5 bases). There are 15 residues in the CDR3. Trimming removed 4 bases from V and 3 bases from J, with 16 bases in between. Germline V gene data show CDR1 as LGHNA and CDR2 as YSLEER.

The chain couples TRBV5-4 to TRBJ1-4; D unresolved. CDR3 length equals 13 residues. The V gene's germline CDR1 is SGHNT and CDR2 YYREEE (reference sequence). The ends were cut back, 3 bases at V and 8 bases at J, with 11 bases in the middle. The CDR3 loop reads CASSSSEREKLFF. The DNA of the CDR3 is TGTGCCAGCAGCTCCTCCGAGCGGGAAAAACTGTTTTTT.

This clonotype was seen ten or more times. The CDR3 DNA sequence: TGCGCCAGCCTAGTGGATGAAAAACTGTTTTTT. It translates to CASLVDEKLFF. The chain combines TRBV10-2 with TRBJ1-4; no definite D call. V was pared by 8 bases and J by 6 bases, with 7 bases between. CDR1 and CDR2 (germline): WSHSY, SAAADI. The CDR3 runs to 11 residues.

The V gene is TRBV4-3, the J gene TRBJ1-4, with D possibly being TRBD1 (5 bases). The germline V gene has CDR1 LGHNA and CDR2 YSLEER. Deletions cut 1 base from V and 5 bases from J, with 11 bases between. CDR3 size: 15 residues. CDR3 sequence reads: CASSQVGAANEKLFF. CDR3 sequence (DNA): TGCGCCAGCAGCCAAGTCGGGGCAGCAAATGAAAAACTGTTTTTT.

This chain joins TRBV11-2 and TRBJ2-5; a possible D gene is TRBD2 (5 bases). CDR1 is SGHAT, CDR2 FQNNGV, per germline. Trimming cost V 8 bases and J 5 bases, with 12 bases left between them. The CDR3 extends over 12 amino acids. The CDR3 spells CASSPWEETQYF. The CDR3 DNA reads TGTGCCAGCTCACCATGGGAGGAGACCCAGTACTTC.

This sequence joins TRBV11-2 and TRBJ1-1; no definite D call. CDR3 length: 12 amino acids. Looked up from germline, CDR1 is SGHAT and CDR2 is FQNNGV. V lost 8 bases, J lost 3 bases, and 10 bases lay in between. As DNA, the CDR3 is TGTGCCAGCGCCCCTCAGGACACTGAAGCTTTCTTT. This sequence encodes CASAPQDTEAFF.

This clonotype was recorded only once. The rearrangement uses TRBV29-1 and TRBJ2-7; 7 nucleotides match TRBD1. The CDR3 runs 12 residues. Germline assignment: CDR1 SQVTM and CDR2 ANQGSEA. The junction had 4 bases not matched to a gene; V was cut back by 6 bases and J by 2 bases. CDR3 sequence: CSVGGSTYEQYF. In DNA, the CDR3 is TGCAGCGTAGGGGGCAGTACCTACGAGCAGTACTTC.

V is TRBV6-5 and J is TRBJ1-1, with TRBD1 matching over 9 bases. The CDR3 runs to 16 residues. V was pared by 2 bases and J by 1 base, with 5 bases of the junction left unmatched. Looked up from germline, CDR1 is MNHEY and CDR2 is SVGAGI. CDR3 in DNA: TGTGCCAGCAGTTACGCCGGGACAGGGACGAACACTGAAGCTTTCTTT. Protein sequence: CASSYAGTGTNTEAFF.

This clonotype was counted a few times. This chain connects TRBV20-1 to TRBJ2-2; TRBD1 is a possible D gene (5 bases). CDR1 DFQATT and CDR2 SNEGSKA come from the germline V gene (reference sequence). V was trimmed by 4 bases and J by 0 bases, leaving 12 bases between them. There are 15 residues in the CDR3. CDR3 region: CSATDDRSNTGELFF. In nucleotides, the CDR3 is TGCAGTGCTACCGACGACAGATCGAACACCGGGGAGCTGTTTTTT.

On this clonotype: This could be a read error, since a much larger clone is one nucleotide away. This chain uses TRBV25-1 with TRBJ2-5, with D possibly called TRBD1 or TRBD2 (5 bases each). Trimming took 6 bases from V and 4 from J, leaving 21 bases between them. CDR1 MGHDK and CDR2 SYGVNS come from the germline V gene. The CDR3 length is 16 residues. CDR3 in DNA: TGTGCCAGCAGCACGACCCGACAGAGGGCGGGAGAGACCCAGTACTTC. Protein: CASSTTRQRAGETQYF. The full variable domain, in which reference TRBV25-1 and TRBJ2-5 provide the parts outside the CDR3, is EADIYQTPRYLVIGTGKKITLECSQTMGHDKMYWYQQDPGMELHLIHYSYGVNSTEKGDLSSESTVSRIRTEHFPLTLESARPSHTSQYLCASSTTRQRAGETQYFGPGTRLLVL.

This clonotype was picked up a small number of times. This chain uses TRBV9 with TRBJ1-1; D is ambiguous. This CDR3 region has 15 residues. V was pared by 5 bases and J by 1 base, with 15 bases between. Germline-derived CDR1 and CDR2 are SGDLS and YYNGEE. DNA for the CDR3: TGTGCCAGCAGTTACTCCGGCTGGGGGAACACTGAAGCTTTCTTT. Amino acids: CASSYSGWGNTEAFF.

This clonotype has more than one count but fewer than ten. The chain joins TRBV2 to TRBJ2-5; D not certain. The V end was cut by 8 bases, the J end by 4 bases, with 14 bases between. Germline-derived CDR1 and CDR2 are SNHLY and FYNNEI. CDR3 size: 13 residues. CDR3 sequence: CASVVELGETQYF. The CDR3 DNA follows: TGTGCCAGCGTAGTAGAATTAGGAGAGACCCAGTACTTC. The full variable domain, rest sourced from reference TRBV2 and TRBJ2-5, is EPEVTQTPSHQVTQMGQEVILRCVPISNHLYFYWYRQILGQKVEFLVSFYNNEISEKSEIFDDQFSVERPDGSNFTLKIRSTKLEDSAMYFCASVVELGETQYFGPGTRLLVL.

This clonotype showed up many times. This chain connects TRBV29-1 to TRBJ2-5; no clear D gene. The CDR3 loop spans 13 amino acids. The germline gives CDR1 SQVTM, CDR2 ANQGSEA. The ends were cut back, 3 bases at V and 5 bases at J, with 13 bases in the middle. The CDR3 sequence: CSVEEDTKETQYF. CDR3 bases: TGCAGCGTTGAGGAAGACACAAAGGAGACCCAGTACTTC.

This clonotype turned up a few times. The chain uses TRBV20-1 and TRBJ2-7, with 7 bases lining up with TRBD1. Germline V CDR1 and CDR2: DFQATT, SNEGSKA (reference sequence). V was pared by 1 base and J by 3 bases, with 9 bases of the junction left unmatched. This CDR3 contains 15 residues. CDR3 sequence (DNA): TGCAGTGCTAGAGGGAGAGGGACAGAGATCTACGAGCAGTACTTC. It yields the protein CSARGRGTEIYEQYF.

This rearrangement joins TRBV5-1 to TRBJ2-7; 10 bases agree with TRBD1. The CDR3 is 15 amino acids. The J segment lost 6 bases and the V segment lost 1 base, leaving 7 bases of the junction unmatched. Germline V lookup: CDR1 SGHRS, CDR2 YFSETQ. CDR3 sequence reads: CASSLSPGTGVEQYF. The DNA of the CDR3 is TGCGCCAGCAGCTTGAGCCCCGGGACAGGGGTCGAGCAGTACTTC.

This clonotype turned up a few times. The genes are TRBV27 and TRBJ1-1; D ambiguous. V lost 0 bases to trimming and J lost 0 bases, with 8 bases between them. Germline V gives CDR1 MNHEY, CDR2 SMNVEV (reference sequence). This CDR3 contains 15 residues. CDR3 residues: CASSLSDGLNTEAFF. CDR3 nucleotide sequence: TGTGCCAGCAGTTTATCAGACGGGTTGAACACTGAAGCTTTCTTT.

This clonotype came up a few times. This sequence joins TRBV4-3 and TRBJ1-2, with 7 bases fitting TRBD1. The V gene's germline CDR1 is LGHNA and CDR2 YSLEER. The CDR3 sequence is 14 residues long. Trimming removed 4 bases from V and 6 bases from J; junction bases left unmatched: 8. This chain's CDR3 is CASSPQGGRNGYTF. CDR3 DNA sequence: TGCGCCAGCAGCCCTCAGGGGGGCCGGAATGGCTACACCTTC.

This clonotype appeared many times. This sequence joins TRBV7-3 and TRBJ2-7; 8 nucleotides align to TRBD1. The V gene end was trimmed by 7 bases and the J gene end by 4 bases; junction bases not matched to a gene: 9. This CDR3 is built from 14 residues. The germline V gene encodes CDR1 SGHTA and CDR2 FQGTGA. The CDR3: CASNPGGIGYEQYF. In nucleotides, the CDR3 is TGTGCCAGCAATCCAGGGGGCATCGGTTACGAGCAGTACTTC.

This clonotype was recorded a few times. The chain uses TRBV5-1 and TRBJ1-2, with TRBD1 identical over 9 bases. V lost 1 base to trimming and J lost 8 bases; unmatched junction nucleotides: 9. Per germline, CDR1 SGHRS and CDR2 YFSETQ. The CDR3 length is 15 residues. The CDR3 nucleotides read TGCGCCAGCAGCTTGAGACCACAGGGGGCTCGGGGCTACACCTTC. Its protein product is CASSLRPQGARGYTF.

A word on this clonotype: A clone one base away is much larger, so this may be a read error. The rearrangement joins TRBV25-1 to TRBJ2-2, with 8 bases identical to TRBD2. Germline V lookup: CDR1 MGHDK, CDR2 SYGVNS. This CDR3 is 15 amino acids long. The CDR3: CVSCPAGANTGELFF. CDR3 coding DNA: TGTGTCAGTTGCCCAGCGGGAGCGAACACCGGGGAGCTGTTTTTT.

The chain couples TRBV13 to TRBJ2-7, with D tentatively TRBD1 (6 bases). This CDR3 region has 13 residues. Trimming pared 2 bases from V and 5 bases from J, leaving 10 bases between. CDR1 PRHDT and CDR2 FYEKMQ come from the germline V gene (reference sequence). The CDR3 bases are TGTGCCAGCAGCTTACGACAGGTCAACGAGCAGTACTTC. It encodes CASSLRQVNEQYF.

The chain has TRBV6-1 and TRBJ1-1, with a weak D call TRBD1 (5 bases). Germline CDR1 and CDR2: MNHNS and SASEGT. The V and J ends lost 5 bases and 1 base respectively, with 11 bases between them. The CDR3 has 14 residues. The CDR3, as DNA: TGTGCCAGCAGTAAGGACAAGGGGAACACTGAAGCTTTCTTT. This codes for CASSKDKGNTEAFF.